This TCR beta chain was retrieved from a study of shared clonotypes between healthy human individuals. Background on the study: With ages of 18 to 49, the donors were a couple of women and a few men.

This table comes from immunoSEQ multiplex PCR, and its TCRdb copy is limited to in-frame clones, with some not included. Of roughly 2,000,000 clones in the sample, roughly 95% were seen once. About this clone itself: This could be a read error, since a much larger clone is one nucleotide away.

Terminally differentiated effector memory CD45RA+ cells were excluded from the naive CD8 cells, which were CD45RO-negative and positively selected for CCR7. This sequence originates from a man aged 18 to 30 in good health. Some clones in this sample may be carry-over from other donors' samples. The sample was naive CD8+ T cells from PBMCs.

The DNA for the CDR3 is TGTGCCAGCAGCTTACAGAACACTGAAGCTTTCTTT. This codes for CASSLQNTEAFF. V usage is TRBV11-2 and J usage is TRBJ1-1; D not resolved. Trimming stripped 2 bases from V and 1 base from J, with 2 bases between. This CDR3 comprises 12 residues. Germline V CDR1 and CDR2: SGHAT, FQNNGV.